This TCR beta chain stems from a study of blood T cell repertoires in COVID-19. About the research overall: Sites across the United States, Italy and Spain contributed samples from acute and convalescent COVID-19.

Original handling: Estimates of nucleated cell counts were drawn from the amplification of reference gene primers. The assay was immunoSEQ multiplex PCR, and TCRdb's table has in-frame clones only and misses some. D and trimming were read from the DNA, whereas the V and J calls and clone size are those reported in that table. Here the sample spans about 300,000 clones, approximately 90% being singletons. The Seattle site enrolled patients during active infection and followed them longitudinally. CDR1 is SGDLS and CDR2 is YYNGEE in the germline V gene. The CDR3 has 16 amino acids. V shed 4 bases, J shed 8 bases, and the junction held 14 bases outside the gene matches.

The sequence came from a young woman with COVID-19, enrolled during active disease. J is TRBJ2-1 and V is TRBV9; TRBD2 agrees at 8 bases. The sample comprised peripheral blood. The CDR3 reads CASSPLPGGRSDEQFF. Written as DNA, the CDR3 is TGTGCCAGCAGCCCCTTGCCCGGCGGGAGGTCGGATGAGCAGTTCTTC.